The 5 T cell receptor beta chains below were found in one sample sequenced in a study of blood T cell repertoires in COVID-19. The data were produced by immunoSEQ multiplex PCR, yet TCRdb's version contains in-frame clones alone and is incomplete. Of 130,000 or so clones listed, roughly four fifths are singletons. Sequencing used PBMCs or T cells enriched from blood (not recorded which). The receptors originated from a man younger than 40 who had recovered from COVID-19.

The chain combines TRBV19 with TRBJ1-2; no firm D call. The length of the CDR3 is 13 residues. V was pared by 8 bases and J by 4 bases, with 14 bases between. The germline gives CDR1 LNHDA, CDR2 SQIVND (reference sequence). The CDR3 sequence: CASSFQGGYGYTF. CDR3 sequence (DNA): TGTGCCAGTTCCTTCCAAGGAGGCTATGGCTACACCTTC.

The chain links TRBV21-1 to TRBJ1-5; the table names TRBD1, a call not compared with the DNA. TRBV21-1 is reported as a pseudogene. The CDR3 runs to 17 residues. CDR3 in DNA: TGTGCCAGCAGCAAAGTGCACAGGCCTTCTCCAAATCAGCCCCAGCATTTT. This translates into CASSKVHRPSPNQPQHF.

V is TRBV27 and J is TRBJ2-5; 7 bases map to TRBD2. Looked up from germline, CDR1 is MNHEY and CDR2 is SMNVEV (reference sequence). V was clipped by 5 bases and J by 5 bases; unmatched bases: 17. The CDR3 is 17 amino acids. The CDR3 DNA sequence: TGTGCCAGCAGTCTGACCCGCGAGCGGGGCGGGGCGGAGACCCAGTACTTC. This sequence encodes CASSLTRERGGAETQYF.

The V and J genes are TRBV3-1 (or the pseudogene TRBV3-2) and TRBJ2-2, with 10 bases that match TRBD1. Germline V gene data show CDR1 as LGHDT and CDR2 as YNNKEL (reference sequence). The CDR3 consists of 17 residues. Trimming at V came to 2 bases and at J to 5 bases, leaving 8 bases not matched to a gene. Here the CDR3 reads CASSQRVGTGVTGELFF. The DNA of the CDR3 is TGTGCCAGCAGCCAAAGGGTCGGGACAGGGGTGACCGGGGAGCTGTTTTTT.

This chain connects TRBV7-2 to TRBJ2-7, with TRBD1 identical over 9 bases. V was pared by 5 bases and J by 6 bases, with 8 bases of the junction left unmatched. CDR3 length: 14 amino acids. Germline V gives CDR1 SGHTA, CDR2 FQGNSA. The CDR3 sequence: CASSPRDRDREQYF. CDR3 nucleotide sequence: TGTGCCAGCAGCCCCCGGGACAGGGATCGCGAGCAGTACTTC. Variable domain in full (rest from reference TRBV7-2 and TRBJ2-7): GAGVSQSPSNKVTEKGKDVELRCDPISGHTALYWYRQSLGQGLEFLIYFQGNSAPDKSGLPSDRFSAERTGGSVSTLTIQRTQQEDSAVYLCASSPRDRDREQYFGPGTRLTVT.